The present entry profiles one T cell receptor (beta chain) with its context. Its antigen is as yet unknown. Each patient with chemo-refractory metastatic non-small-cell lung cancer was treated with focal radiation plus CTLA-4 blockade using ipilimumab. This sample is drawn from a study of radiotherapy plus CTLA-4 blockade in lung cancer. At the level of the study: For 15% to 20% of patients, objective responses occurred, and roughly 30% had disease control.

Study-wide findings and caveats: Expansion of tumor-derived TCR clones was observed in blood after radiotherapy plus ipilimumab. Interferon-beta, together with early blood T cell clone dynamics, reportedly best predicted response.

The repertoire was sequenced with immunoSEQ multiplex PCR; TCRdb's copy has only in-frame clones and lacks some. The table lists approximately 80,000 clones, approximately 80% of them singletons. The CDR3 runs to 19 residues. CDR1 is MDHEN and CDR2 is SYDVKM in the germline V gene. V shed 11 bases, J shed 4 bases, and the junction held 26 bases outside the gene matches. The chain uses TRBV28 and TRBJ1-5; 7 bases match TRBD1. The source was peripheral blood, collected from a patient treated with radiotherapy plus ipilimumab. The clonotype comes from a human donor with non-small cell lung cancer who had stable disease on radiotherapy plus ipilimumab. DNA of the CDR3: TGTGCCGCCGTTGACAGTTTAGGGGGCAGTTCGGGGGAGAATCAGCCCCAGCATTTT. Protein sequence: CAAVDSLGGSSGENQPQHF.